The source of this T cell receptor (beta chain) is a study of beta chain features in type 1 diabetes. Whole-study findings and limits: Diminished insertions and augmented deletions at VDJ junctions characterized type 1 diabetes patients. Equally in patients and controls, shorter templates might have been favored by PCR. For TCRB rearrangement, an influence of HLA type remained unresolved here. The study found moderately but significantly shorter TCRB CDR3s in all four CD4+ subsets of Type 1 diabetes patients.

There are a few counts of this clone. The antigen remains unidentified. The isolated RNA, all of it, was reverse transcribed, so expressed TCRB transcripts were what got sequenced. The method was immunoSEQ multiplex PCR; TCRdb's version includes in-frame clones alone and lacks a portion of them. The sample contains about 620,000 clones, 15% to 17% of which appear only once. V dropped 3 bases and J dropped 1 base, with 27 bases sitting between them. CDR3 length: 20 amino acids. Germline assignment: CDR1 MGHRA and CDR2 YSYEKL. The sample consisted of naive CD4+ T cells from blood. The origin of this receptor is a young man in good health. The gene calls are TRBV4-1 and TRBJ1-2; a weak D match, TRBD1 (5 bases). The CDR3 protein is CASSHTTWRLLGENNYGYTF. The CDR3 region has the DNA TGCGCCAGCAGCCACACGACCTGGAGGCTTTTAGGGGAAAATAACTATGGCTACACCTTC.